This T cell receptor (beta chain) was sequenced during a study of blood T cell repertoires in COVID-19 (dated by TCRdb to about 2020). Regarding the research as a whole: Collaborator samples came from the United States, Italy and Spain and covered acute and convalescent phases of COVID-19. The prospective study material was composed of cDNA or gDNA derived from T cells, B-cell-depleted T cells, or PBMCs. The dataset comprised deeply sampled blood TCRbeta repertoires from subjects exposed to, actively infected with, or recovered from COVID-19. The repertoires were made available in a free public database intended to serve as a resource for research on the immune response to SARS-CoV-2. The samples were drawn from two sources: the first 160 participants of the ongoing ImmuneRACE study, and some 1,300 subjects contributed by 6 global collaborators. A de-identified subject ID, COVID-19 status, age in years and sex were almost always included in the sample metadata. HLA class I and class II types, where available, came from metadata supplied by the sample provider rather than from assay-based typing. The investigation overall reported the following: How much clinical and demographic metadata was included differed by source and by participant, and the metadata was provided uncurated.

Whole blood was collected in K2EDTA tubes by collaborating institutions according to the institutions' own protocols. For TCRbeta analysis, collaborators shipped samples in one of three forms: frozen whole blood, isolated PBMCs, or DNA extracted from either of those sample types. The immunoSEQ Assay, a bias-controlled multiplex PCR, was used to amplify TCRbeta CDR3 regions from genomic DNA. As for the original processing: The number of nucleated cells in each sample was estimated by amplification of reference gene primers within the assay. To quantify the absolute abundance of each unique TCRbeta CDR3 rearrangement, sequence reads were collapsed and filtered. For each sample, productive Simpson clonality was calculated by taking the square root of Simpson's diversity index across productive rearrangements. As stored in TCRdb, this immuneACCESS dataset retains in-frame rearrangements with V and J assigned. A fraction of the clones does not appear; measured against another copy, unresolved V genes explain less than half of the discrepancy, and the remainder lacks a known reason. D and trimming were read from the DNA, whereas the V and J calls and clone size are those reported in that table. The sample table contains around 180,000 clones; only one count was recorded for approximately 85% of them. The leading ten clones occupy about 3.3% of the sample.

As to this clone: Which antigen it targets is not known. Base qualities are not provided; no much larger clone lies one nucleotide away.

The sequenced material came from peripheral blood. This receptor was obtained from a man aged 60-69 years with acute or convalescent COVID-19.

The nucleotide sequence is TGTGCCAGCAGGCAGGTGAACACTGAAGCTTTCTTT. Its translation is CASRQVNTEAFF. The chain is encoded by TRBV28 joined to TRBJ1-1, with no D gene named confidently. Its CDR3 holds 12 amino acids, cysteine through phenylalanine. Of all the DNA, just the CDR3 is kept, 36 bases in frame from base 1. V is reduced by 6 bases and J by 0 bases, leaving a spacing of 5 bases between them. Per the germline V gene, MDHEN is the CDR1 and SYDVKM is the CDR2.